This is a list of T cell receptor beta chains from one sample in a study of blood T cell repertoires in COVID-19. Assay used: immunoSEQ multiplex PCR; TCRdb lists only in-frame clones, some missing. The profile shows about 280,000 clones, almost 85% of them singletons. Sequenced input: peripheral blood. Every receptor here comes from a man in his fifties or sixties with active or convalescent COVID-19. Each CDR3 is given with its conserved first and last residue. A D gene is named only where the DNA matches it firmly. The size entry is marked missing in some rows and otherwise reads once, few, many or a size class.

j_call | v_call | clone_size | d_call | cdr3_aa | cdr3_nt
TRBJ1-4 | TRBV6-2/TRBV6-3 | - | - | CASSYGGTPGEKLFF | TGTGCCAGCAGTTACGGTGGGACACCTGGGGAAAAACTGTTTTTT
TRBJ2-7 | TRBV1 | - | - | CTSSKWFGLAAAYEQYF | TGCACCAGCAGCAAATGGTTCGGACTAGCGGCTGCCTACGAGCAGTACTTC
TRBJ2-5 | TRBV13 | - | TRBD1 | CASSFGQGEETQYF | TGTGCCAGCAGCTTTGGGCAGGGGGAAGAGACCCAGTACTTC
TRBJ2-1 | TRBV20-1 | once | TRBD2 | CSVSSGHEQFF | TGCAGTGTTTCTAGCGGCCATGAGCAGTTCTTC
TRBJ2-3 | TRBV19 | - | TRBD1 | CASRRDRTDTQYF | TGTGCCAGTAGAAGGGACAGGACAGATACGCAGTATTTT
TRBJ2-5 | TRBV24-1 | - | TRBD1 | CATSAPGQSQETQYF | TGTGCCACCAGCGCACCGGGACAGTCCCAAGAGACCCAGTACTTC
TRBJ1-1 | TRBV5-4 | - | TRBD1 | CASSTTGAGWDTEAFF | TGTGCCAGCAGCACCACAGGGGCTGGTTGGGACACTGAAGCTTTCTTT
TRBJ2-7 | TRBV6-2/TRBV6-3 | - | TRBD1 | CASSYLGQVTTYEQYF | TGTGCCAGCAGTTATCTGGGACAGGTTACCACCTACGAGCAGTACTTC
TRBJ2-6 | TRBV6-5 | - | - | CASSSGVTGANVLTF | TGTGCCAGCAGTTCGGGAGTTACGGGGGCCAACGTCCTGACTTTC
TRBJ2-1 | TRBV18 | - | TRBD1 | CASSPDRGAYNEQFF | TGTGCCAGCTCACCGGACAGGGGGGCCTACAATGAGCAGTTCTTC
TRBJ1-2 | TRBV27 | few | - | CASRRAGANYGYTF | TGTGCCAGCCGGCGGGCAGGAGCTAACTATGGCTACACCTTC
TRBJ1-4 | TRBV7-9 | - | - | CASSSGPGGRNEKLFF | TGTGCCAGCAGCTCCGGGCCTGGGGGCCGTAATGAAAAACTGTTTTTT
TRBJ2-7 | TRBV27 | once | - | CASVGSSYEQYF | TGTGCCAGCGTCGGGAGCTCCTACGAGCAGTACTTC
TRBJ2-7 | TRBV2 | many | TRBD1 | CASSGREGTGSYEQYF | TGTGCCAGCAGTGGGAGGGAGGGGACAGGGTCCTACGAGCAGTACTTC
TRBJ2-2 | TRBV19 | - | TRBD2 | CASTRLAGGSNTGELFF | TGTGCCTCCACCCGGCTAGCGGGAGGGTCGAACACCGGGGAGCTGTTTTTT
TRBJ2-7 | TRBV3-1/TRBV3-2 | - | TRBD1 | CASSRDSYEQYF | TGTGCCAGCAGCCGGGACAGCTACGAGCAGTACTTC
TRBJ2-7 | TRBV7-3 | - | TRBD2 | CASSLASGSDEQYF | TGTGCCAGCAGCTTAGCTAGCGGGAGCGACGAGCAGTACTTC
TRBJ1-3 | TRBV3-1/TRBV3-2 | - | - | CASSQDTYSGNTIYF | TGTGCCAGCAGCCAAGACACCTACTCTGGAAACACCATATATTTT
TRBJ2-7 | TRBV30 | - | - | CAWSESGLQYF | TGTGCCTGGAGCGAATCAGGCCTCCAGTACTTC
TRBJ1-1 | TRBV30 | - | TRBD1 | CAWLEKGTGKTEAFF | TGTGCCTGGCTTGAAAAGGGGACAGGGAAAACTGAAGCTTTCTTT
TRBJ2-4 | TRBV2 | - | - | CASSGSGRLSNIQYF | TGTGCCAGCAGTGGTAGCGGCCGTTTATCTAACATTCAGTACTTC
TRBJ1-2 | TRBV28 | - | - | CASRARSDGYTF | TGTGCCAGCAGAGCACGTTCGGATGGCTACACCTTC
TRBJ1-2 | TRBV28 | - | - | CASSLSTTPLDF | TGTGCCAGCAGTTTAAGTACGACACCCCTCGACTTC
TRBJ2-3 | TRBV9 | once | - | CASSSLTGTPGADTQYF | TGTGCCAGCAGCTCACTCACCGGGACCCCGGGGGCAGATACGCAGTATTTT
TRBJ2-7 | TRBV9 | - | - | CASSAGSDSSYEQYF | TGTGCCAGCAGCGCGGGTTCGGACTCGTCCTACGAGCAGTACTTC
TRBJ1-1 | TRBV24-1 | - | - | CATSETGAGYTEAFF | TGTGCCACCAGTGAGACAGGAGCCGGCTACACTGAAGCTTTCTTT
TRBJ1-2 | TRBV4-1 | once | TRBD1 | CASSTWTGEGGYTF | TGCGCCAGCAGCACGTGGACAGGCGAGGGGGGCTACACCTTC
TRBJ2-7 | TRBV5-4 | few | TRBD1 | CASSRQGGAYEQYF | TGTGCCAGCAGCCGACAGGGTGGGGCCTACGAGCAGTACTTC
TRBJ2-5 | TRBV5-8 | - | - | CASSSGLHRQETQYF | TGTGCCAGCAGCTCGGGTCTCCACAGGCAAGAGACCCAGTACTTC
TRBJ2-3 | TRBV7-2 | - | - | CASSLFVSSTDTQYF | TGTGCCAGCAGCTTATTCGTTAGTTCCACAGATACGCAGTATTTT
TRBJ1-2 | TRBV28 | - | TRBD1 | CASSVRGRDYGYTF | TGTGCCAGCAGTGTCAGGGGGCGAGACTATGGCTACACCTTC
TRBJ1-2 | TRBV7-9 | - | - | CASSRRDGGGYGYTF | TGTGCCAGCAGCAGGAGGGACGGTGGAGGGTATGGCTACACCTTC
TRBJ1-1 | TRBV30 | - | - | CAWSVRLSNTEAFF | TGTGCCTGGAGTGTACGGTTGTCGAACACTGAAGCTTTCTTT
TRBJ2-3 | TRBV18 | - | - | CASSPPGTDTQYF | TGTGCCAGCTCACCTCCGGGCACAGATACGCAGTATTTT
TRBJ2-7 | TRBV7-9 | - | - | CASSFIGGRGEYSYEQYF | TGTGCCAGCAGCTTTATCGGAGGGCGGGGAGAGTACTCCTACGAGCAGTACTTC
TRBJ1-2 | TRBV20-1 | - | - | CSVRTNYGYTF | TGCAGTGTACGGACAAACTATGGCTACACCTTC
TRBJ1-2 | TRBV5-4 | - | - | CASSLPQTGNYGYTF | TGTGCCAGCAGCTTGCCCCAGACAGGCAACTATGGCTACACCTTC
TRBJ2-7 | TRBV10-1 | - | TRBD2 | CASSEGTSGRYEQYF | TGCGCCAGCAGTGAGGGGACTAGCGGGAGATACGAGCAGTACTTC
TRBJ1-2 | TRBV5-1 | - | - | CASSLGSGIYGYTF | TGCGCCAGCAGCTTGGGCTCGGGGATCTATGGCTACACCTTC
TRBJ1-4 | TRBV5-1 | - | - | CASSLGGVGEKLFF | TGCGCCAGCAGCCTAGGGGGAGTAGGGGAAAAACTGTTTTTT
TRBJ2-1 | TRBV29-1 | - | - | CSAYSGTRNNEQFF | TGCAGCGCTTACTCCGGGACAAGAAACAATGAGCAGTTCTTC
TRBJ1-3 | TRBV9 | - | - | CASSQIPSGNTIYF | TGTGCCAGCAGCCAGATCCCCTCTGGAAACACCATATATTTT
TRBJ2-5 | TRBV18 | - | - | CASSPEQGRETQYF | TGTGCCAGCTCACCAGAACAGGGTCGGGAGACCCAGTACTTC
TRBJ2-2 | TRBV12-5 | - | - | CASGLGRLTNTGELFF | TGTGCTAGTGGTTTGGGGAGACTCACGAACACCGGGGAGCTGTTTTTT
TRBJ1-1 | TRBV6-4 | - | - | CASSQGMNTEAFF | TGTGCCAGCAGTCAGGGGATGAACACTGAAGCTTTCTTT
TRBJ2-7 | TRBV14 | - | - | CASSQVPLHEQYF | TGTGCCAGCAGCCAAGTCCCCCTTCACGAGCAGTACTTC
TRBJ2-1 | TRBV5-1 | - | TRBD2 | CASRPVAGAYNEQFF | TGCGCCAGCAGGCCTGTGGCGGGAGCTTATAATGAGCAGTTCTTC
TRBJ1-2 | TRBV18 | - | - | CASSPVGTEGGYTF | TGTGCCAGCTCACCTGTTGGGACGGAGGGTGGCTACACCTTC
TRBJ2-3 | TRBV3-1/TRBV3-2 | - | TRBD2 | CASSQGLAGAGATDTQYF | TGTGCCAGCAGCCAGGGACTAGCGGGAGCAGGGGCCACAGATACGCAGTATTTT
TRBJ1-1 | TRBV20-1 | once | TRBD1 | CSASRGLMNTEAFF | TGCAGTGCTAGTAGGGGGCTCATGAACACTGAAGCTTTCTTT